The 9 T cell receptor beta chains given below trace back to one sample, sequenced in a study of blood T cell repertoires in COVID-19. Assay: immunoSEQ multiplex PCR; the TCRdb copy retains only in-frame clones and omits some. The data show a few hundred thousand clones, with 70% to 90% seen just once and over 2% held by the top ten. Sequences were obtained from peripheral blood. The receptor source for this set is a woman aged 25 to 39 who had recovered from COVID-19.

V usage is TRBV5-1 and J usage is TRBJ1-1; D is uncertain. CDR3 size: 14 residues. V lost 2 bases to trimming and J lost 7 bases, with 15 bases between them. Germline V gene sequence: CDR1 SGHRS, CDR2 YFSETQ. The CDR3 coding sequence is TGCGCCAGCAGCTTAACGGTTGCTGAGGGTGAAGCTTTCTTT. Translated: CASSLTVAEGEAFF.

V usage is TRBV13 and J usage is TRBJ2-3; unclear D gene. The germline V gene encodes CDR1 PRHDT and CDR2 FYEKMQ (reference sequence). The germline V and J ends were trimmed by 0 bases and 0 bases, with 10 bases remaining between them. This CDR3 is 16 amino acids long. CDR3 coding DNA: TGTGCCAGCAGCTTAGGCGTACGAGCGAGCACAGATACGCAGTATTTT. This sequence encodes CASSLGVRASTDTQYF.

The V gene is TRBV18, the J gene TRBJ2-2, with D uncertain. The CDR3 is 16 amino acids. CDR1 and CDR2 from the germline V gene are KGHSH and LQKENI. Trimming shortened V by 4 bases and J by 0 bases, and 12 bases separated the two germline ends. The DNA of the CDR3 is TGTGCCAGCTCACAAGGCAGGAACGCGAACACCGGGGAGCTGTTTTTT. This translates into CASSQGRNANTGELFF.

V usage is TRBV5-8 and J usage is TRBJ1-1, with a tentative D call TRBD1 (5 bases). Germline assignment: CDR1 SGHTS and CDR2 YDEGEE. Trimming took off 5 bases at V and 4 bases at J, with 21 bases between the two ends. CDR3 length: 16 residues. Written as DNA, the CDR3 is TGTGCCAGCAGGCTAACAGCATCAGGGTTGGGCACTGAAGCTTTCTTT. This encodes CASRLTASGLGTEAFF.

The rearrangement uses TRBV6-4 and TRBJ1-2, with D maybe TRBD1 (5 bases). The CDR3 runs 14 residues. CDR1 and CDR2 (germline): MRHNA, SNTAGT. V was trimmed by 5 bases and J by 2 bases, leaving 12 bases between them. CDR3 nucleotide sequence: TGTGCCAGCAGTTCCGGGACTAAGAACTATGGCTACACCTTC. Its protein product is CASSSGTKNYGYTF.

This clone is a singleton in its sample. The chain couples TRBV18 to TRBJ1-1, with a possible D match to TRBD1 (5 bases). Trimming left V 4 bases short and J 1 base short, with 7 bases between. The CDR3 loop spans 13 amino acids. Germline lookup yields CDR1 KGHSH and CDR2 LQKENI. The CDR3 reads CASSLGQNTEAFF. The CDR3 DNA reads TGTGCCAGCTCACTCGGACAGAACACTGAAGCTTTCTTT.

The chain combines TRBV5-1 with TRBJ1-1, with D possibly matching TRBD1 (6 bases). V gave up 2 bases and J gave up 1 base, with 12 bases separating them. The CDR3 spans 15 residues. Germline V CDR1 and CDR2: SGHRS, YFSETQ. CDR3 bases: TGCGCCAGCAGCTTACAGGGCAGGGAGAACACTGAAGCTTTCTTT. It yields the protein CASSLQGRENTEAFF.

DNA of the CDR3: TGTGCCAGCAGTTTAGGGACAGGGCCTGGAAACACCATATATTTT. It codes for CASSLGTGPGNTIYF. The chain carries TRBV27 and TRBJ1-3, with 9 bases aligning to TRBD1. Germline V gives CDR1 MNHEY, CDR2 SMNVEV (reference sequence). The ends lost 2 bases at V and 2 bases at J; junction bases unmatched: 1. The CDR3 is 15 amino acids.

This chain links TRBV28 with TRBJ2-1; D is uncertain. V was cut by 3 bases and J by 7 bases, with 7 bases left in between. This CDR3 is built from 12 residues. In germline, CDR1 is MDHEN, CDR2 SYDVKM. The CDR3: CASSFVENEQFF. In nucleotides, the CDR3 is TGTGCCAGCAGTTTCGTAGAGAATGAGCAGTTCTTC.